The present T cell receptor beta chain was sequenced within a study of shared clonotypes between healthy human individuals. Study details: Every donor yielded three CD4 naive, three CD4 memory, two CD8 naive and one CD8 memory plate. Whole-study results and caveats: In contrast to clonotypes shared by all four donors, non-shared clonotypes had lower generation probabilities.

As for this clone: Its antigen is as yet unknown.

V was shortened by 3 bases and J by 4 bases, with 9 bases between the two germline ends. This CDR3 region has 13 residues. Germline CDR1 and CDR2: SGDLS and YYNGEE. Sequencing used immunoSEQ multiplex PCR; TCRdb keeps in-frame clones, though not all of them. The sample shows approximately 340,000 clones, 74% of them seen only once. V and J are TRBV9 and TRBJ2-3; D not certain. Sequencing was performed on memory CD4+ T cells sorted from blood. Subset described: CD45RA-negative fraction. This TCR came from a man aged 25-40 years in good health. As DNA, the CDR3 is TGTGCCAGCAGCGAGGCTGTCGCAGATACGCAGTATTTT. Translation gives CASSEAVADTQYF.